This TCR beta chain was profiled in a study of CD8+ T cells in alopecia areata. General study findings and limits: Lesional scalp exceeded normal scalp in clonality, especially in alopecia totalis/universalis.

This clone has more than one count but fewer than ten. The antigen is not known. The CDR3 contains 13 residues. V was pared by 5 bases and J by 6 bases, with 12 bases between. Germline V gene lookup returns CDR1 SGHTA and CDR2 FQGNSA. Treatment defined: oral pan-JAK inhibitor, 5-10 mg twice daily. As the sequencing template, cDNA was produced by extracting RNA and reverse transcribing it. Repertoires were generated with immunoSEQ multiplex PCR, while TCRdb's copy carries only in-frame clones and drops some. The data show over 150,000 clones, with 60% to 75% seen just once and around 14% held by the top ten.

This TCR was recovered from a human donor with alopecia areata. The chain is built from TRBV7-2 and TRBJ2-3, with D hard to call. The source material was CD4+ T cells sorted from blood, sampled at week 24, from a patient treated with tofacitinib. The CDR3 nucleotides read TGTGCCAGCAGCCCTCGACATTTCGATACGCAGTATTTT. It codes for CASSPRHFDTQYF.